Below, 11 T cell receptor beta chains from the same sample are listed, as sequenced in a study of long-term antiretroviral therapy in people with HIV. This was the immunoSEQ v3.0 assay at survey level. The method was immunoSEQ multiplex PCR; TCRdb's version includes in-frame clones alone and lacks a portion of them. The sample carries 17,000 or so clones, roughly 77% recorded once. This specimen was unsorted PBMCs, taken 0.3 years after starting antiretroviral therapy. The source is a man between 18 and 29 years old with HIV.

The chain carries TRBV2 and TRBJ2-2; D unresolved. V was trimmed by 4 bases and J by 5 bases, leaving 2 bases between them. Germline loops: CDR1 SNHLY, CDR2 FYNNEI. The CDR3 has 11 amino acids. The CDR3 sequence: CASSATGELFF. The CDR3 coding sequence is TGTGCCAGCAGTGCGACCGGGGAGCTGTTTTTT.

In DNA form, the CDR3 reads TGTGCCAGCAGCTTCCTTGTCCAGGGTTCACCCCTCCACTTT. The encoded protein is CASSFLVQGSPLHF. This chain joins TRBV5-5 and TRBJ1-6, with a tentative D call TRBD1 (5 bases). In germline, CDR1 is SGHKS, CDR2 YYEKEE (reference sequence). This CDR3 has 14 amino acids. Trimming cost V 2 bases and J 9 bases, with 12 bases left between them.

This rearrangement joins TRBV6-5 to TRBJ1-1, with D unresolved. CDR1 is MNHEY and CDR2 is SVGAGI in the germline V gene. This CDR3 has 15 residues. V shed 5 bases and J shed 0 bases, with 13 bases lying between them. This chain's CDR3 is CASSRGRALNTEAFF. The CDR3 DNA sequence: TGTGCCAGCAGTCGCGGAAGGGCACTGAACACTGAAGCTTTCTTT.

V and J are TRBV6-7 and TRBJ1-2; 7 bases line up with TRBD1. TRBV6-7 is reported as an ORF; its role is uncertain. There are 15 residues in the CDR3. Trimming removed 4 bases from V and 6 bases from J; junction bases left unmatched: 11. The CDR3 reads CASSSTDRAWDGYTF. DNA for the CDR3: TGTGCCAGCAGTTCCACCGACAGGGCTTGGGATGGCTACACCTTC.

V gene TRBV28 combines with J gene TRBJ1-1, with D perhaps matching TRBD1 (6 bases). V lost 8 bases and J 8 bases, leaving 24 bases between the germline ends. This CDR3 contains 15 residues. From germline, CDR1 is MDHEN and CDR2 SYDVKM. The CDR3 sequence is CASPEGDPVFSEAFF. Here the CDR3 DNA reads TGTGCCAGCCCGGAGGGGGACCCTGTTTTTTCCGAAGCTTTCTTT.

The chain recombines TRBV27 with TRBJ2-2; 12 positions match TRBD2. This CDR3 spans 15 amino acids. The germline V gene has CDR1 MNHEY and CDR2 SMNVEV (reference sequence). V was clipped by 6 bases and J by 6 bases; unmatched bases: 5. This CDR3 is CASRLAGGISGELFF. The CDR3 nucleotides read TGTGCCAGCAGACTAGCGGGGGGCATTTCCGGGGAGCTGTTTTTT.

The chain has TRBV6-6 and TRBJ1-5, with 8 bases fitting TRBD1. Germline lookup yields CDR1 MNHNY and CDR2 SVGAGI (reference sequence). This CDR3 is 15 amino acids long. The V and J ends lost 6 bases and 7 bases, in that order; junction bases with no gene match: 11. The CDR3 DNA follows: TGTGCCAGCAGCCCCCATTCGACAGGGGAACAGCCCCAGCATTTT. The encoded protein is CASSPHSTGEQPQHF.

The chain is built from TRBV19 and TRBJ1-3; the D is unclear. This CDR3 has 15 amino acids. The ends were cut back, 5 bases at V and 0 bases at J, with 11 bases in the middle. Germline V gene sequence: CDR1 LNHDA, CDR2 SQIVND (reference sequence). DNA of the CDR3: TGTGCCAGTAGTCCGGGAGTCCTCTCTGGAAACACCATATATTTT. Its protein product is CASSPGVLSGNTIYF.

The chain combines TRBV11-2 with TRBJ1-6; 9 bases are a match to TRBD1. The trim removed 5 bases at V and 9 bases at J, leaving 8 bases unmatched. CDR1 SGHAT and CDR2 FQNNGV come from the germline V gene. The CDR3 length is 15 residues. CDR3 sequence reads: CASSPRDRVVSPLHF. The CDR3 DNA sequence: TGTGCCAGCAGCCCACGGGACAGGGTGGTTTCACCCCTCCACTTT.

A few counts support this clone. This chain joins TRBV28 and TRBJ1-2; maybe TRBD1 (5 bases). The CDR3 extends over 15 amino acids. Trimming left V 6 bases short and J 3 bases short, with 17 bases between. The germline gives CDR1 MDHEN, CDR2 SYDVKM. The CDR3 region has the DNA TGTGCCAGCAGCTTCCGGGACTTGCGCCACTATGGCTACACCTTC. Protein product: CASSFRDLRHYGYTF.

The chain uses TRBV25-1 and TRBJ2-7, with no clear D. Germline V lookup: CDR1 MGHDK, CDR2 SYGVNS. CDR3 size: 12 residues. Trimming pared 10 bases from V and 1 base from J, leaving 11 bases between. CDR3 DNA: TGTGCCACGGGCCCGGAATCCTACGAGCAGTACTTC. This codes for CATGPESYEQYF.